This is a list of T cell receptor beta chains from one sample in a study of T cell responses to AZD1222 COVID-19 vaccine. Produced via immunoSEQ multiplex PCR; TCRdb's table is partial and in-frame only. The sample yields 80,000 or so clones, 90% seen once. This sample comprised peripheral blood, obtained on day 0 of AZD1222 vaccination. The receptors were sampled from an adult in good health. CDR3s include the opening cysteine and the closing phenylalanine or tryptophan. Rows give clone size only sometimes, using once, few, many, or a class for an expanded clone.

J | V | size | CDR3
TRBJ1-3 | TRBV18 | NA | CASWTPGTGNTIYF
TRBJ1-2 | TRBV2 | NA | CAKETPGQGGYGYTF
TRBJ2-1 | TRBV6-5 | NA | CASSRPSGGWDEQFF
TRBJ1-1 | TRBV5-1 | NA | CASSLEGGINTEAFF
TRBJ1-2 | TRBV28 | NA | CASSLGRGREVGYTF
TRBJ2-1 | TRBV24-1 | NA | CATSDEGQGAGNEQFF
TRBJ2-2 | TRBV6-5 | NA | CASSRGQGVTGELFF
TRBJ1-2 | TRBV9 | NA | CASSVGQGAGGYTF
TRBJ2-1 | TRBV6-2/TRBV6-3 | NA | CASSYRTSGGASYNEQFF
TRBJ2-7 | TRBV28 | NA | CASSSRDPTDYEQYF
TRBJ1-6 | TRBV28 | NA | CASSQPLDRVNSPLHF
TRBJ1-5 | TRBV18 | few | CASSPRHVREAFQPQHF
TRBJ1-1 | TRBV3-1/TRBV3-2 | NA | CASSRQILNTEAFF
TRBJ2-1 | TRBV7-9 | NA | CASSLATGVNNEQFF
TRBJ2-1 | TRBV5-1 | once | CASSLAHFQYNEQFF
TRBJ1-2 | TRBV23-1 | NA | CASSQIRQGSGYGYTF
TRBJ1-3 | TRBV27 | NA | CASRRDIGSGNTIYF
TRBJ1-2 | TRBV10-3 | NA | CATFGGARYGYTF
TRBJ1-1 | TRBV19 | NA | CASSPPRGTGMNTEAFF
TRBJ1-2 | TRBV29-1 | NA | CSVEVRDLRGYTF
TRBJ2-2 | TRBV3-1/TRBV3-2 | NA | CASSKSGSTGELFF
TRBJ1-2 | TRBV30 | NA | CAWGRAATGTGGRDQGYTF
TRBJ1-2 | TRBV7-2 | NA | CASSLVVSRRRAGGYTF
TRBJ1-6 | TRBV6-2/TRBV6-3 | NA | CASSYSEEGGPPLHF
TRBJ1-5 | TRBV2 | NA | CASSRDTINQPQHF
TRBJ1-1 | TRBV5-1 | NA | CASSWGTGNTEAFF
TRBJ2-3 | TRBV7-3 | once | CASSTDSTDTQYF
TRBJ1-2 | TRBV7-2 | NA | CASSLAKTGYGYTF
TRBJ2-2 | TRBV27 | NA | CASSLARSTGELFF
TRBJ1-2 | TRBV12-3/TRBV12-4 | NA | CASSLGTYGYTF
TRBJ1-2 | TRBV7-3 | once | CASSLDSYYGYTF
TRBJ2-3 | TRBV15 | NA | CATSRDDGPTDTQYF
TRBJ1-5 | TRBV2 | NA | CASSDGEGHNQPQHF
TRBJ1-1 | TRBV3-1/TRBV3-2 | few | CASSPTGATEAFF
TRBJ1-2 | TRBV6-4 | NA | CASSPRDGVNYGYTF
TRBJ1-4 | TRBV5-6 | NA | CASSSSSFLMEKLFF
TRBJ2-7 | TRBV19 | NA | CASSSTGADLYEQYF
TRBJ1-6 | TRBV6-5 | NA | CASSYSGRAYNSPLHF
TRBJ1-5 | TRBV12-3/TRBV12-4 | NA | CASSSVANQPQHF
TRBJ1-5 | TRBV9 | NA | CASSVGDSSNQPQHF
TRBJ1-1 | TRBV19 | once | CASSIRSGNAFF
TRBJ2-5 | TRBV2 | NA | CASTEEGGDLETQYF